This TCR beta chain was identified in a study of metastatic and nonmetastatic thyroid tumors. Across the study: The comparison covered peripheral blood and tumor or nodule tissue in malignant and benign thyroid patients. Study results and limitations: Reported TCR beta diversity, measured in blood and tumor, was significantly higher for malignant thyroid tumors than for benign nodules.

Worth noting for this clone: Its antigen remains unidentified.

All patients were treatment-naive before thyroid surgery. Original processing notes: The distant-metastasis classifier for papillary thyroid cancer was built from CDR3 differences across clinicopathological groups. Using MiXCR, TCRdb re-called clones from the PCR reads. The authors' filters were not applied to this entry. The sample holds around 89,000 clones, under 15% seen once. The origin of this receptor is a female donor with papillary thyroid cancer or a benign thyroid nodule (not recorded which). Some clones in this sample may be carry-over from other donors' samples. Sequenced material: blood.

The CDR3 coding sequence is TGCAGTGCTAGAGAGGGTGAATGGTTCTACGAGCAGTACTTC. Protein: CSAREGEWFYEQYF. The V call is TRBV20-1, the J call TRBJ2-7, with D unclear. Trimming shortened V by 0 bases and J by 3 bases, and 12 bases separated the two germline ends. Germline V gene sequence: CDR1 DFQATT, CDR2 SNEGSKA (reference sequence). CDR3 length: 14 residues.